A selection of T cell receptor beta chains follows, all from one sample in a study of identifying expanded T cells in peripheral blood. Profiled with immunoSEQ multiplex PCR; TCRdb holds only in-frame clones, not every one. The sample has around 91,000 clones; around 89% are singletons. Sequencing was carried out using blood. The receptors were sampled from a person aged 18 to 70 in good health. Each CDR3 is given with its conserved first and last residue. Fields, in order: CDR3 protein, CDR3 DNA, V gene, D gene, clone size, J gene. D genes are given only for firm matches. For some rows the clone size is stated as once, few or many, or as a class when expanded; others skip it.

cdr3_aa: CASSRGLGSPLHF; cdr3_nt: TGTGCCAGCAGTAGGGGGCTTGGTTCACCCCTCCACTTT; v_call: TRBV6-5; d_call: TRBD1; clone_size: -; j_call: TRBJ1-6
cdr3_aa: CASSVYGETNEQFF; cdr3_nt: TGTGCCAGCAGTGTGTATGGGGAGACCAATGAGCAGTTCTTC; v_call: TRBV6-1; d_call: -; clone_size: once; j_call: TRBJ2-1
cdr3_aa: CASRDTGGYEQYF; cdr3_nt: TGTGCCAGCAGGGACACGGGCGGATACGAGCAGTACTTC; v_call: TRBV2; d_call: -; clone_size: few; j_call: TRBJ2-7
cdr3_aa: CASSVTGEAGNTIYF; cdr3_nt: TGCGCCAGCAGTGTAACAGGGGAAGCTGGAAACACCATATATTTT; v_call: TRBV10-2; d_call: TRBD1; clone_size: -; j_call: TRBJ1-3
cdr3_aa: CASSVRLAQDTQYF; cdr3_nt: TGTGCCAGCAGCGTTCGACTAGCACAAGATACGCAGTATTTT; v_call: TRBV9; d_call: TRBD2; clone_size: -; j_call: TRBJ2-3
cdr3_aa: CALAGAGCQPQHF; cdr3_nt: TGTGCCCTGGCGGGGGCAGGGTGTCAGCCCCAGCATTTT; v_call: TRBV2; d_call: -; clone_size: few; j_call: TRBJ1-5
cdr3_aa: CASSYTSGGAETQYF; cdr3_nt: TGTGCCAGCAGTTACACTAGCGGGGGGGCCGAGACCCAGTACTTC; v_call: TRBV6-5; d_call: TRBD2; clone_size: many; j_call: TRBJ2-5
cdr3_aa: CASSQVVGLAGGPTNYEQYF; cdr3_nt: TGCGCCAGCAGCCAAGTTGTTGGCCTAGCGGGAGGACCTACTAACTACGAGCAGTACTTC; v_call: TRBV4-3; d_call: TRBD2; clone_size: -; j_call: TRBJ2-7
cdr3_aa: CASSSRTGPYYGYTF; cdr3_nt: TGTGCCAGCAGCTCGAGGACAGGCCCCTACTATGGCTACACCTTC; v_call: TRBV9; d_call: TRBD1; clone_size: -; j_call: TRBJ1-2
cdr3_aa: CASSSLAPVSEQHF; cdr3_nt: TGTGCCAGCAGTTCCTTAGCCCCCGTCAGCGAGCAGCACTTC; v_call: TRBV27; d_call: -; clone_size: -; j_call: TRBJ2-7
cdr3_aa: CASSKGPGATEAFF; cdr3_nt: TGTGCCAGCAGCAAAGGCCCGGGGGCAACTGAAGCTTTCTTT; v_call: TRBV21-1; d_call: -; clone_size: -; j_call: TRBJ1-1
cdr3_aa: CASSLRGPQETQYF; cdr3_nt: TGCGCCAGCAGCTTAAGAGGTCCTCAGGAGACCCAGTACTTC; v_call: TRBV5-1; d_call: -; clone_size: -; j_call: TRBJ2-5
cdr3_aa: CASSKSGGFTQYF; cdr3_nt: TGTGCCAGCAGTAAATCTGGTGGATTTACGCAGTATTTT; v_call: TRBV27; d_call: -; clone_size: -; j_call: TRBJ2-3
cdr3_aa: CASSLVPGANTQYF; cdr3_nt: TGTGCCAGCAGCTTAGTTCCGGGCGCCAATACGCAGTATTTT; v_call: TRBV7-9; d_call: -; clone_size: -; j_call: TRBJ2-3
cdr3_aa: CASSLTVGLAGGLYNEQFF; cdr3_nt: TGTGCCAGCAGTTTAACGGTCGGACTAGCGGGGGGGCTTTACAATGAGCAGTTCTTC; v_call: TRBV28; d_call: TRBD2; clone_size: few; j_call: TRBJ2-1
cdr3_aa: CASSLTPGQGKSTEAFF; cdr3_nt: TGTGCCAGCAGCTTGACCCCTGGACAGGGGAAGAGCACTGAAGCTTTCTTT; v_call: TRBV5-4; d_call: TRBD1; clone_size: -; j_call: TRBJ1-1
cdr3_aa: CASSLGDRSYNSPLHF; cdr3_nt: TGCGCCAGCAGCTTGGGGGACAGGTCATATAATTCACCCCTCCACTTT; v_call: TRBV5-1; d_call: TRBD1; clone_size: -; j_call: TRBJ1-6
cdr3_aa: CASSWTGVNYGYTF; cdr3_nt: TGTGCCAGCAGTTGGACAGGAGTTAACTATGGCTACACCTTC; v_call: TRBV6-6; d_call: TRBD1; clone_size: -; j_call: TRBJ1-2